The 3 T cell receptor beta chains given below trace back to one sample, sequenced in a study of cytomegalovirus exposure and HLA in healthy donors. The PCR contained 60 Vbeta and 13 Jbeta primers. Profiling relied on immunoSEQ multiplex PCR, and the TCRdb table lists in-frame clones only, not all of them. The sample has 100,000 to 150,000 clones; around 8.5% are singletons. What was sequenced was PBMCs. These receptors were collected from a middle-aged man in good health and CMV-seronegative.

The rearrangement uses TRBV13 and TRBJ1-1; D may be TRBD1 (6 bases). Trimming removed 4 bases from V and 10 bases from J, with 22 bases in between. This CDR3 is built from 15 residues. CDR1 PRHDT and CDR2 FYEKMQ come from the germline V gene (reference sequence). Here the CDR3 reads CASSSRSVRGKGAFF. In nucleotides, the CDR3 is TGTGCCAGCAGCTCCCGATCGGTCAGGGGTAAGGGAGCTTTCTTT.

This clone was observed a few times. The chain carries TRBV18 and TRBJ1-1; D not resolved. Trimming took off 3 bases at V and 0 bases at J, with 8 bases between the two ends. This CDR3 contains 14 residues. CDR1 and CDR2 (germline): KGHSH, LQKENI. CDR3 protein: CASSPRSMNTEAFF. DNA of the CDR3: TGTGCCAGCTCACCGCGGAGTATGAACACTGAAGCTTTCTTT.

The rearrangement joins TRBV7-2 to TRBJ1-2, with TRBD1 matching 10 bases. The CDR3 contains 14 residues. The germline CDR1 and CDR2 sequences are SGHTA and FQGNSA. Losses at the gene ends were 2 bases for V and 4 bases for J; bases not matched to a gene: 1. The CDR3, as DNA: TGTGCCAGCAGCTTATGGACAGGGGGCTATGGCTACACCTTC. Encoded protein: CASSLWTGGYGYTF.